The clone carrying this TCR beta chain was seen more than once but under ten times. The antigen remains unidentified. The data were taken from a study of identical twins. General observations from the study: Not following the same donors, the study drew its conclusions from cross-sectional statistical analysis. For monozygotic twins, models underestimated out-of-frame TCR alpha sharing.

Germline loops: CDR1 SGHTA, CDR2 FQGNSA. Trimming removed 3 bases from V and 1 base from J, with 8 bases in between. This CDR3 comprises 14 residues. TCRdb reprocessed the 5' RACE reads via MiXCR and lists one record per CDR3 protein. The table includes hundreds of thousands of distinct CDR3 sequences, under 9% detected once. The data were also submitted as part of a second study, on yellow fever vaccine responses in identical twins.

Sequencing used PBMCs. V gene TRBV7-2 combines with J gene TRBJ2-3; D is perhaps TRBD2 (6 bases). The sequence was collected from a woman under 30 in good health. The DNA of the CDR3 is TGTGCCAGCAGCTTTAAGCGGGGCACAGATACGCAGTATTTT. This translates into CASSFKRGTDTQYF. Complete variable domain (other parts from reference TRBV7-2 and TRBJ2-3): GAGVSQSPSNKVTEKGKDVELRCDPISGHTALYWYRQSLGQGLEFLIYFQGNSAPDKSGLPSDRFSAERTGGSVSTLTIQRTQQEDSAVYLCASSFKRGTDTQYFGPGTRLTVL.